The next 18 T cell receptor beta chains were all read from a single sample in a study of cytomegalovirus exposure and HLA in healthy donors. With 60 Vbeta and 13 Jbeta primers, the PCR was carried out. Libraries were prepared by immunoSEQ multiplex PCR; TCRdb keeps only in-frame clonotypes and omits some of them. The sample has about 100,000 clones; approximately 76% are singletons. The sample taken for sequencing was PBMCs. All receptors come from a man between 35 and 55 years old in good health and CMV-seropositive.

The chain couples TRBV5-1 to TRBJ2-4; D ambiguous. Per germline, CDR1 SGHRS and CDR2 YFSETQ. Trimming left V 4 bases short and J 2 bases short, with 10 bases between. The CDR3 length is 14 residues. The CDR3 sequence: CASSESVSKNIQYF. The CDR3 DNA is TGCGCCAGCAGCGAGAGTGTTTCCAAAAACATTCAGTACTTC.

V is TRBV11-2 and J is TRBJ1-2; possible D gene TRBD1, 6 bases. The CDR3 sequence is 19 residues long. Trimming pared 4 bases from V and 0 bases from J, leaving 24 bases between. Germline lookup yields CDR1 SGHAT and CDR2 FQNNGV. CDR3 protein: CASSSLSGHPRTSNYGYTF. The CDR3 DNA is TGTGCCAGCAGCTCACTATCGGGACACCCCAGAACCTCTAACTATGGCTACACCTTC.

The V call is TRBV9, the J call TRBJ2-1; 9 positions match TRBD2. V was pared by 2 bases and J by 4 bases, with 10 bases of the junction left unmatched. The CDR3 has 17 amino acids. CDR1 SGDLS and CDR2 YYNGEE come from the germline V gene. The CDR3 region is CASSVGGGSGGYNEQFF. The CDR3 coding sequence is TGTGCCAGCAGCGTTGGGGGTGGTAGCGGGGGTTACAATGAGCAGTTCTTC.

This clone was counted between two and nine times. This rearrangement joins TRBV25-1 to TRBJ1-1, with 7 bases that match TRBD1. The J segment lost 3 bases and the V segment lost 2 bases, leaving 9 bases of the junction unmatched. CDR1 and CDR2 (germline): MGHDK, SYGVNS. CDR3 length: 16 residues. CDR3 residues: CASSEQQGFWDTEAFF. CDR3 nucleotides: TGTGCCAGCAGTGAACAACAGGGGTTTTGGGACACTGAAGCTTTCTTT.

The V and J genes are TRBV7-9 and TRBJ1-1; 9 bases align to TRBD1. CDR3 length: 16 amino acids. Trimming at V came to 5 bases and at J to 4 bases, leaving 11 bases not matched to a gene. CDR1 is SEHNR and CDR2 is FQNEAQ in the germline V gene (reference sequence). CDR3 protein: CASSPPSTGGVTEAFF. The CDR3 DNA follows: TGTGCCAGCAGCCCCCCCTCGACAGGGGGGGTCACTGAAGCTTTCTTT.

V gene TRBV28 combines with J gene TRBJ2-3; D possibly corresponds to TRBD1 (7 bases). The germline gives CDR1 MDHEN, CDR2 SYDVKM. V was clipped by 3 bases and J by 5 bases, with 15 bases between them. This CDR3 has 15 amino acids. CDR3 sequence: CASSFRGARVDTQYF. CDR3 in DNA: TGTGCCAGCAGTTTCAGGGGGGCGAGGGTAGATACGCAGTATTTT.

The genes are TRBV9 and TRBJ1-2, with 7 bases matching TRBD1. V shed 3 bases and J 4 bases; nucleotides not matched to a gene: 6. Germline CDR1 reads SGDLS; CDR2 reads YYNGEE. The CDR3 loop spans 14 amino acids. CDR3 in amino acids: CASSARQGSYGYTF. The CDR3, as DNA: TGTGCCAGCAGCGCCAGACAGGGAAGCTATGGCTACACCTTC.

The chain couples TRBV10-3 to TRBJ2-7, with 9 nucleotides matching TRBD1. This CDR3 is 15 amino acids long. In germline, CDR1 is ENHRY, CDR2 SYGVKD. V was clipped by 6 bases and J by 2 bases; unmatched bases: 8. In nucleotides, the CDR3 is TGTGCCATCAGATCCGCGGGACAGGGAACCTACGAGCAGTACTTC. Its protein product is CAIRSAGQGTYEQYF.

This chain links TRBV27 with TRBJ2-2, with 8 positions matching TRBD1. This CDR3 is built from 17 residues. V lost 3 bases and J lost 0; bases outside the gene matches: 6. Germline loops: CDR1 MNHEY, CDR2 SMNVEV (reference sequence). CDR3 residues: CASSFPGTGTNTGELFF. In nucleotides, the CDR3 is TGTGCCAGCAGTTTCCCCGGGACAGGAACGAACACCGGGGAGCTGTTTTTT.

This clone was counted a single time. The chain employs TRBV5-6 and TRBJ2-7; 10 bases agree with TRBD1. Per the germline V gene, CDR1 is SGHDT and CDR2 is YYEEEE. The CDR3 is 14 amino acids. V lost 3 bases and J lost 6; bases outside the gene matches: 6. CDR3 nucleotide sequence: TGTGCCAGCAGCTGGCGGACAGGGGGGTTCGAGCAGTACTTC. Translation: CASSWRTGGFEQYF.

In DNA, the CDR3 is TGCAGCGTTGAGGAAAGGAGGGACAATGAGCAGTTCTTC. It is translated as CSVEERRDNEQFF. This rearrangement joins TRBV29-1 to TRBJ2-1; D perhaps matches TRBD2 (6 bases). Trimming took off 3 bases at V and 5 bases at J, with 11 bases between the two ends. The CDR3 runs 13 residues. The V gene's germline CDR1 is SQVTM and CDR2 ANQGSEA.

J is TRBJ2-7 and V is TRBV7-6; 8 bases agree with TRBD1. The CDR3 spans 15 residues. With 2 bases clipped from V and 0 bases from J, the junction kept 3 bases outside the gene matches. Germline V lookup: CDR1 SGHVS, CDR2 FNYEAQ. The CDR3 loop is CASSLRTGFSYEQYF. CDR3 in DNA: TGTGCCAGCAGCTTAAGGACAGGGTTCTCCTACGAGCAGTACTTC.

V usage is TRBV10-3 and J usage is TRBJ2-1; tentative D call: TRBD1 (5 bases). The CDR3 is made up of 14 amino acids. V was clipped by 0 bases and J by 3 bases, with 6 bases between them. The germline V gene encodes CDR1 ENHRY and CDR2 SYGVKD. CDR3 DNA sequence: TGTGCCATCAGTGAGTCGACAGACTACAATGAGCAGTTCTTC. Amino acids: CAISESTDYNEQFF.

This clone appeared a single time. The genes are TRBV18 and TRBJ1-6; D possibly corresponds to TRBD1 (6 bases). The germline CDR1 and CDR2 sequences are KGHSH and LQKENI. This CDR3 spans 16 amino acids. Trimming took off 2 bases at V and 7 bases at J, with 15 bases between the two ends. The CDR3 sequence is CASSPAQGTWNSPLHF. Written as DNA, the CDR3 is TGTGCCAGCTCACCAGCCCAGGGGACCTGGAATTCACCCCTCCACTTT.

This clone was counted once. The gene calls are TRBV4-2 and TRBJ1-1; weak D call: TRBD1 (5 bases). The germline V gene has CDR1 LGHNA and CDR2 YNFKEQ. Trimming stripped 1 base from V and 1 base from J, with 7 bases between. This CDR3 has 14 amino acids. CDR3 amino acids: CASSQAGGNTEAFF. For the CDR3, the DNA is TGTGCCAGCAGCCAAGCGGGGGGGAACACTGAAGCTTTCTTT.

The chain uses TRBV5-4 and TRBJ2-5; TRBD1 might be the D (6 bases). The CDR3 extends over 13 amino acids. The ends were cut back, 9 bases at V and 2 bases at J, with 14 bases in the middle. Germline CDR1 is SGHNT and CDR2 is YYREEE (reference sequence). The CDR3, as DNA: TGTGCCACCCTCCAGAGGGGGCAAGAGACCCAGTACTTC. As protein: CATLQRGQETQYF.

J is TRBJ1-1 and V is TRBV6-5; TRBD1 matches 7 bases. The V gene end was trimmed by 0 bases and the J gene end by 5 bases; junction bases not matched to a gene: 6. The length of the CDR3 is 15 residues. Germline V gives CDR1 MNHEY, CDR2 SVGAGI. The CDR3 region is CASSYSAGGSTEAFF. The CDR3 nucleotides read TGTGCCAGCAGTTACTCGGCAGGGGGGAGTACTGAAGCTTTCTTT.

The chain recombines TRBV6-1 with TRBJ2-1; 8 positions agree with TRBD2. Germline V CDR1 and CDR2: MNHNS, SASEGT. There are 14 residues in the CDR3. The V gene end was trimmed by 4 bases and the J gene end by 4 bases; junction bases not matched to a gene: 3. CDR3 nucleotides: TGTGCCAGCAGTGTTACGGGGGGGTACAATGAGCAGTTCTTC. Its translation is CASSVTGGYNEQFF.